These 21 T cell receptor beta chains were all obtained from the same sample, sequenced in a study of blood T cell repertoires in COVID-19. TCRdb keeps only in-frame clones here, not all; method: immunoSEQ multiplex PCR. The profile shows around 250,000 clones, approximately 83% of them singletons. The sequencing input was PBMCs or T cells enriched from blood (not recorded which). Receptors originate from a woman between 50 and 59 years old who had recovered from COVID-19.

This chain connects TRBV20-1 to TRBJ1-2; D not certain. The V gene lost 3 bases and the J gene lost 0 bases, with 11 bases spanning the gap. The CDR3 loop spans 14 amino acids. The V gene's germline CDR1 is DFQATT and CDR2 SNEGSKA (reference sequence). The CDR3 region has the DNA TGCAGTGCTAGTTCTGGGCGAGCTAACTATGGCTACACCTTC. Residues: CSASSGRANYGYTF.

CDR3 sequence: CASSYLQGSNYGYTF. CDR3 coding DNA: TGTGCCAGCAGTTACTTACAGGGCTCTAACTATGGCTACACCTTC. The genes are TRBV6-5 and TRBJ1-2; tentative D call: TRBD1 (6 bases). V shed 1 base and J shed 0 bases, with 9 bases lying between them. The V gene's germline CDR1 is MNHEY and CDR2 SVGAGI. The CDR3 contains 15 residues.

Regarding this clone: The DNA is left out, because the CDR3 cannot be placed on it with certainty; the CDR3 is given as TCRdb lists it. The chain is built from TRBV30 and TRBJ2-2; the table's D call, TRBD2, was not checked against the DNA. Inclusive of both ends, the CDR3 amounts to 15 amino acids. The germline V gene encodes CDR1 GTSNPN and CDR2 SVGIG (reference sequence). The CDR3 protein is CAWSVASRTPGSCFF.

Concerning this clone: Other DNA sequences in this specimen translate into the identical CDR3. The chain has TRBV2 and TRBJ2-7; 7 bases agree with TRBD1. V trimming: 1 base; J trimming: 1 base; junction bases outside the gene matches: 1. Germline assignment: CDR1 SNHLY and CDR2 FYNNEI. This CDR3 has 14 amino acids. CDR3: CASSEGTGSYEQYF. CDR3 bases: TGTGCCAGCAGTGAAGGGACAGGATCCTACGAGCAGTACTTC. Full variable domain (missing parts from reference TRBV2 and TRBJ2-7): EPEVTQTPSHQVTQMGQEVILRCVPISNHLYFYWYRQILGQKVEFLVSFYNNEISEKSEIFDDQFSVERPDGSNFTLKIRSTKLEDSAMYFCASSEGTGSYEQYFGPGTRLTVT.

This clone has just one count. V gene TRBV19 combines with J gene TRBJ1-3, with a tentative D call TRBD1 (5 bases). This CDR3 spans 16 amino acids. Trimming removed 7 bases from V and 0 bases from J, with 16 bases in between. The germline CDR1 and CDR2 sequences are LNHDA and SQIVND (reference sequence). The CDR3 loop is CASKKLGGDSGNTIYF. CDR3 nucleotide sequence: TGTGCCAGTAAAAAGCTCGGGGGGGACTCTGGAAACACCATATATTTT.

The chain links TRBV11-2 to TRBJ2-1; possible D gene TRBD2, 5 bases. The CDR3 runs to 13 residues. Germline V gene lookup returns CDR1 SGHAT and CDR2 FQNNGV. The V gene lost 4 bases and the J gene lost 3 bases, with 7 bases spanning the gap. CDR3 bases: TGTGCCAGCAGCTATGGGAGCTACAATGAGCAGTTCTTC. It yields the protein CASSYGSYNEQFF.

J is TRBJ2-7 and V is TRBV5-4; D gene ambiguous. Looked up from germline, CDR1 is SGHNT and CDR2 is YYREEE (reference sequence). V shed 0 bases and J shed 2 bases, with 6 bases lying between them. This CDR3 has 13 residues. For the CDR3, the DNA is TGTGCCAGCAGCTTGGCCTTAGCCTACGAGCAGTACTTC. It is translated as CASSLALAYEQYF.

This clone has just a few counts. V is TRBV16 and J is TRBJ1-5; D is uncertain. V lost 6 bases and J 6 bases, leaving 12 bases between the germline ends. The CDR3 runs to 13 residues. The V gene's germline CDR1 is KGHSY and CDR2 FQNENV. The DNA for the CDR3 is TGTGCCAGCAGACCCGACCGGGGTCAGCCCCAGCATTTT. It translates to CASRPDRGQPQHF.

This clone appeared a single time. This sequence joins TRBV18 and TRBJ1-6; D remains ambiguous. This CDR3 is 14 amino acids long. V was cut by 3 bases and J by 9 bases, with 12 bases left in between. Germline CDR1 and CDR2: KGHSH and LQKENI. The DNA for the CDR3 is TGTGCCAGCTCACCGGAGAGAACTTCTTCACCCCTCCACTTT. Its protein product is CASSPERTSSPLHF.

V usage is TRBV19 and J usage is TRBJ2-6; 10 nucleotides align to TRBD1. V shed 7 bases, J shed 0 bases, and the junction held 12 bases outside the gene matches. Germline assignment: CDR1 LNHDA and CDR2 SQIVND (reference sequence). The CDR3 runs to 19 residues. The CDR3, as DNA: TGTGCCAGTAAAACGACAGGGGGCCTCTCTCTCTCTGGGGCCAACGTCCTGACTTTC. Translating gives CASKTTGGLSLSGANVLTF.

The genes are TRBV4-2 and TRBJ1-1; D not certain. In germline, CDR1 is LGHNA, CDR2 YNFKEQ. The CDR3 is made up of 13 amino acids. V was shortened by 3 bases and J by 6 bases, with 11 bases between the two germline ends. The CDR3 spells CASSHEGYPEAFF. The CDR3 DNA reads as TGTGCCAGCAGCCATGAGGGTTATCCTGAAGCTTTCTTT.

This chain connects TRBV27 to TRBJ1-2, with D unresolved. With 0 bases removed from V and 7 bases from J, the gap between germline ends came to 9 bases. This CDR3 contains 13 residues. Germline V gene data show CDR1 as MNHEY and CDR2 as SMNVEV (reference sequence). CDR3 protein: CASSLSRTGGYTF. The CDR3 DNA sequence: TGTGCCAGCAGTTTATCGAGAACCGGTGGCTACACCTTC.

The rearrangement joins TRBV3-1 (or the pseudogene TRBV3-2) to TRBJ2-1; 10 bases agree with TRBD2. V lost 4 bases and J lost 0; bases outside the gene matches: 9. Germline V CDR1 and CDR2: LGHDT, YNNKEL (reference sequence). There are 18 residues in the CDR3. The CDR3 coding sequence is TGTGCCAGCAGCCCGTCACCCGGACTAGCGGACTCCTACAATGAGCAGTTCTTC. It is translated as CASSPSPGLADSYNEQFF.

This chain joins TRBV28 and TRBJ1-4; D ambiguous. Germline CDR1 MDHEN, CDR2 SYDVKM. Trimming stripped 2 bases from V and 6 bases from J, with 16 bases between. The CDR3 extends over 16 amino acids. In DNA, the CDR3 is TGTGCCAGCAGTTTAGGGCCCCCGGGATTCGATGAAAAACTGTTTTTT. This translates into CASSLGPPGFDEKLFF.

The V and J genes are TRBV7-9 and TRBJ2-1, with 9 nucleotides matching TRBD2. Germline values: CDR1 SEHNR, CDR2 FQNEAQ (reference sequence). CDR3 length: 17 amino acids. Losses at the gene ends were 4 bases for V and 0 bases for J; bases not matched to a gene: 7. CDR3 coding DNA: TGTGCCAGCAGCTCCCGCCTTAGCGGGAGCTCCTACAATGAGCAGTTCTTC. Translating gives CASSSRLSGSSYNEQFF.

The chain couples TRBV19 to TRBJ2-1; D unresolved. Germline loops: CDR1 LNHDA, CDR2 SQIVND (reference sequence). The V gene lost 7 bases and the J gene lost 0 bases, with 13 bases spanning the gap. The CDR3 covers 15 residues. The CDR3, as DNA: TGTGCCAGTACCTCCTCTATAAGCTCCTACAATGAGCAGTTCTTC. Protein product: CASTSSISSYNEQFF.

The chain combines TRBV2 with TRBJ2-1, with 8 bases fitting TRBD1. J was trimmed by 2 bases and V by 5 bases; bases with no gene match: 5. There are 15 residues in the CDR3. Germline CDR1 reads SNHLY; CDR2 reads FYNNEI. CDR3: CASSLDRVTYNEQFF. The CDR3 DNA is TGTGCCAGCAGTTTGGACAGGGTTACCTACAATGAGCAGTTCTTC.

Comments on this clone: Other DNA sequences in the sample encode the same CDR3. The chain is built from TRBV5-8 and TRBJ1-5, with 7 bases fitting TRBD1. J gave up 7 bases and V 0 bases, and 1 base lay outside the gene matches. The CDR3 spans 13 residues. Germline CDR1 and CDR2: SGHTS and YDEGEE. The CDR3 DNA follows: TGTGCCAGCAGCTTGGACAGGGGCCAGCCCCAGCATTTT. Amino acid sequence: CASSLDRGQPQHF.

The chain combines TRBV5-1 with TRBJ1-6; TRBD1 agrees at 9 bases. Looked up from germline, CDR1 is SGHRS and CDR2 is YFSETQ. CDR3 length: 15 residues. V lost 4 bases to trimming and J lost 5 bases; unmatched junction nucleotides: 4. The CDR3 nucleotides are TGCGCCAGCAGCGTGGGACAGGGAAATAATTCACCCCTCCACTTT. It codes for CASSVGQGNNSPLHF.

This clone was recorded a few times. This chain connects TRBV25-1 to TRBJ2-1, with 8 bases that match TRBD1. Trimming removed 4 bases from V and 10 bases from J; junction bases left unmatched: 0. This CDR3 has 11 amino acids. Per the germline V gene, CDR1 is MGHDK and CDR2 is SYGVNS. DNA for the CDR3: TGTGCCAGCAGTGGGGACAGGGAGCAGTTCTTC. As protein: CASSGDREQFF.

This clone was seen only a few times. The rearrangement uses TRBV3-1 (or the pseudogene TRBV3-2) and TRBJ2-3; 14 bases fit TRBD2. The CDR3 length is 16 residues. Trimming cost V 4 bases and J 5 bases; bases outside gene matches: 5. Per the germline V gene, CDR1 is LGHDT and CDR2 is YNNKEL (reference sequence). The CDR3 DNA is TGTGCCAGCAGCCTTAGACTAGCGGGAGGGAGAGATACGCAGTATTTT. As protein: CASSLRLAGGRDTQYF.